The present T cell receptor (beta chain) was sequenced within a study of T cells in Graves' hyperthyroidism and ophthalmopathy. This CDR3 has 16 residues. The germline V gene has CDR1 ENHRY and CDR2 SYGVKD. Trimming removed 0 bases from V and 1 base from J; junction bases left unmatched: 4. Study-level results: Appearing also in blood were most of the thyroid clonotypes expanded above 0.001.

It was considered stable Graves' hyperthyroidism when ophthalmopathy did not progress within 18 months. Disease duration under 2 months; hyperthyroidism patients were aged 18 to 65. Diagnoses were established using clinical symptoms, serum thyroxine and TRAb, thyroid ultrasound and orbital computed tomography. This clonotype was observed at least ten times. What it binds is not known. Using RNA transcripts as the source, TCR beta CDR3 regions were amplified. First-round RT-PCR targeting the TCR CDR3 was performed with the HTBI primer set. Via MiXCR, TCRdb re-called the multiplex PCR reads, giving one row per CDR3 protein. There are 400,000 to 550,000 distinct CDR3 sequences in the sample; approximately 15% occur only once, and about a sixth lies in the top ten.

This receptor was taken from a woman younger than 30 with Graves' hyperthyroidism. The sample taken for sequencing was blood. The rearrangement uses TRBV10-3 and TRBJ2-7; 9 positions agree with TRBD1. The CDR3 here is CAISESPGTGSYEQYF. The CDR3 bases are TGTGCCATCAGTGAGTCGCCCGGGACAGGGTCCTACGAGCAGTACTTC.